This T cell receptor beta chain came from a study of neurological immune-mediated disorders. Study conclusions and caveats: According to phylogenetic grouping, one related-CDR3 cluster, a possible signature, contained the repertoires of 18 of 34 multiple sclerosis patients.

The team produced cDNA through 5'RACE using 10-nucleotide random UMIs. TCRdb called the 5' RACE reads again in MiXCR, with one record for every CDR3 protein. The sample has some 80,000 distinct CDR3 sequences, around 4.7% seen once. This clonotype was seen repeatedly, ten times or more. Its antigen is as yet unknown. As for time point: longitudinal time-point 3. 2 million unsorted PBMCs were stored in RNAlater at -80 °C before RNA extraction. The sample was PBMCs. The sequence was collected from a woman between 55 and 75 years old with multiple sclerosis.

This chain's CDR3 is CASSPGAGAEAFF. The CDR3 nucleotides read TGTGCCAGCAGCCCAGGGGCGGGGGCTGAAGCTTTCTTT. V usage is TRBV5-5 and J usage is TRBJ1-1; D possibly corresponds to TRBD1 (6 bases). Trimming removed 4 bases from V and 6 bases from J, with 13 bases in between. Looked up from germline, CDR1 is SGHKS and CDR2 is YYEKEE (reference sequence). The CDR3 sequence is 13 residues long.